What follows is one T cell receptor beta chain and its context. The source of the sample is a study of monozygotic twins with inflammatory bowel disease. Germline V CDR1 and CDR2: LGHDT, YNNKEL (reference sequence). The CDR3 runs 16 residues. TCRdb reanalyzed the 5' RACE reads and collapses them to one entry per CDR3 protein, without DNA. The sample data list 350,000 to 500,000 distinct CDR3 sequences. The chain couples TRBV3-1 to TRBJ1-4; TCRdb returns TRBD1, unconfirmable since there is no DNA. The sequence was collected from a human donor with ulcerative colitis or Crohn's disease, or a healthy co-twin of an affected twin (not recorded which). The sample was blood. CDR3: CASSQGNTGTGEKLFF. Together with reference TRBV3-1 and TRBJ1-4, the CDR3 gives the full variable domain: DTAVSQTPKYLVTQMGNDKSIKCEQNLGHDTMYWYKQDSKKFLKIMFSYNNKELIINETVPNRFSPKSPDKAHLNLHINSLELGDSAVYFCASSQGNTGTGEKLFFGSGTQLSVL.